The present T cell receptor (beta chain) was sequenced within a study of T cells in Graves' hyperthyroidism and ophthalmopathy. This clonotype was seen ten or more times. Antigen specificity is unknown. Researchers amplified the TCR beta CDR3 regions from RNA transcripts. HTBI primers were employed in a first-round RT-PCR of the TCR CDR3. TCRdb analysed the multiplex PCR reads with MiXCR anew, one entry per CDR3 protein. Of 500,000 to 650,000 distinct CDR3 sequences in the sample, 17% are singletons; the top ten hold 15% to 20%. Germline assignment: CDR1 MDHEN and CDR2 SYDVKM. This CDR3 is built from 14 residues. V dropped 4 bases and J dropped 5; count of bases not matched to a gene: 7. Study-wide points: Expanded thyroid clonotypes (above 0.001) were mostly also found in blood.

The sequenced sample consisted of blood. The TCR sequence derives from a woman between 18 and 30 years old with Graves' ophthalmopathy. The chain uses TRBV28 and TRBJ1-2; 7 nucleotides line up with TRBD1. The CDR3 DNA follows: TGTGCCAGCAGTTCCAGACAGGGTCGTTATGGCTACACCTTC. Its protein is CASSSRQGRYGYTF.